A selection of T cell receptor beta chains follows, all from one sample in a study of Ad26.COV2.S vaccination and SARS-CoV-2 variants. Data came from immunoSEQ multiplex PCR; TCRdb stores just in-frame clones and leaves some out. This sample has hundreds of thousands of clones, with around 89% found just once. The sample here was peripheral blood, taken in a trial of Ad26.COV2.S vaccine versus placebo. The receptor source for this set is a person between 18 and 65 years old who received the Ad26.COV2.S COVID-19 vaccine or a placebo. Each CDR3 is given with its conserved first and last residue. The D gene is left open where the match is weak. Not all rows give a size; the values are once, few, many and, for expanded clones, a class.

.,TRBJ2-3,.,TRBV24-1,CATSEGGAADTQYF,TGTGCCACCAGTGAAGGCGGCGCAGCAGATACGCAGTATTTT
.,TRBJ1-1,TRBD1,TRBV7-9,CASSRDRGLNTEAFF,TGTGCCAGCAGCAGAGACAGGGGATTGAACACTGAAGCTTTCTTT
.,TRBJ2-3,.,TRBV27,CASSLSMGPTGTDTQYF,TGTGCCAGCAGTTTATCGATGGGTCCCACGGGCACAGATACGCAGTATTTT
.,TRBJ2-1,TRBD2,TRBV9,CASSASGSSYNEQFF,TGTGCCAGCAGCGCTAGCGGTAGCTCCTACAATGAGCAGTTCTTC
.,TRBJ1-1,.,TRBV10-3,CAISQENTEAFF,TGTGCCATCTCGCAGGAGAACACTGAAGCTTTCTTT
.,TRBJ2-5,.,TRBV5-1,CASNLGHQETQYF,TGCGCCAGCAACCTCGGGCACCAAGAGACCCAGTACTTC
few,TRBJ2-7,.,TRBV7-2,CASTLGGFGEQYF,TGTGCCAGCACCCTTGGAGGGTTCGGGGAGCAGTACTTC
.,TRBJ2-1,TRBD2,TRBV19,CASSKGLAGGEQFF,TGTGCCAGTAGCAAAGGGCTAGCGGGAGGGGAGCAGTTCTTC
once,TRBJ2-4,.,TRBV24-1,CAKGKGVNIQYF,TGTGCCAAGGGGAAGGGGGTCAACATTCAGTACTTC
.,TRBJ2-1,.,TRBV2,CASKAASDLSRGDRNEQFF,TGTGCCAGCAAGGCCGCCTCAGATTTGTCTAGAGGTGATAGAAATGAGCAGTTCTTC
.,TRBJ1-1,.,TRBV18,CASSPAVGTNTEAFF,TGTGCCAGCTCACCAGCCGTAGGGACGAACACTGAAGCTTTCTTT
once,TRBJ1-5,.,TRBV3-1/TRBV3-2,CASSQRYSNQPQHF,TGTGCCAGCAGCCAGAGATATAGCAATCAGCCCCAGCATTTT
.,TRBJ1-5,.,TRBV18,CASSLTGGSNQPQHF,TGTGCCAGCTCTTTAACTGGGGGTAGCAATCAGCCCCAGCATTTT
.,TRBJ2-1,.,TRBV2,CASSSNNEQFF,TGTGCCAGCAGCTCTAACAATGAGCAGTTCTTC
.,TRBJ1-2,.,TRBV19,CASSISRTASYGYTF,TGTGCCAGTAGTATCAGTCGGACAGCCTCTTATGGCTACACCTTC
.,TRBJ2-5,TRBD2,TRBV7-6,CASSLRAGGRGETQYF,TGTGCCAGCAGCTTACGAGCGGGGGGGCGTGGAGAGACCCAGTACTTC